These 2 T cell receptor beta chains were sequenced from one sample in a study of T cell responses to AZD1222 COVID-19 vaccine. The data were produced by immunoSEQ multiplex PCR, yet TCRdb's version contains in-frame clones alone and is incomplete. The sample shows 110,000 to 150,000 clones, around 90% of them seen only once. This material consisted of peripheral blood, taken on day 0 of AZD1222 vaccination. Receptors were obtained from an adult in good health.

The chain employs TRBV27 and TRBJ1-6, with D perhaps matching TRBD1 (5 bases). Germline V CDR1 and CDR2: MNHEY, SMNVEV (reference sequence). Trimming shortened V by 6 bases and J by 9 bases, and 24 bases separated the two germline ends. The CDR3 length is 17 residues. The CDR3 DNA reads TGTGCCAGCAGGCAAAACCCGGGACTCAGAAAGACTTCACCCCTCCACTTT. Translating it yields CASRQNPGLRKTSPLHF.

The chain carries TRBV14 and TRBJ2-2; D ambiguous. The CDR3 length is 14 residues. V was trimmed by 4 bases and J by 5 bases, leaving 11 bases between them. Per the germline V gene, CDR1 is SGHDN and CDR2 is FVKESK. CDR3 sequence: CASSLIQYTGELFF. In DNA, the CDR3 is TGTGCCAGCAGCCTCATCCAGTATACCGGGGAGCTGTTTTTT.